A single sample gave rise to the 30 T cell receptor beta chains below, sequenced in a study of blood T cells in healthy people across ages. A J-beta primer mix and a sample-barcoded 5' primer were used in a second PCR of about 7 to 12 cycles. From the 5' RACE reads, TCRdb called clonotypes with MiXCR, one entry per CDR3 protein. The sample lists approximately 880,000 distinct CDR3 sequences, roughly 48% occurring once. Material: blood. The receptor source for this set is a man under 40 in good health.

This clonotype showed up just a few times. The V call is TRBV20-1, the J call TRBJ1-1; D call uncertain. The CDR3 contains 17 residues. The ends were cut back, 4 bases at V and 7 bases at J, with 28 bases in the middle. Germline V lookup: CDR1 DFQATT, CDR2 SNEGSKA (reference sequence). The CDR3 region is CSATISFTATSFGEAFF. The DNA of the CDR3 is TGCAGTGCTACCATATCGTTCACCGCCACTAGTTTTGGTGAAGCTTTCTTT.

This clonotype was detected once. This chain uses TRBV7-9 with TRBJ1-1; 7 nucleotides agree with TRBD1. V dropped 5 bases and J dropped 5; count of bases not matched to a gene: 8. The germline V gene encodes CDR1 SEHNR and CDR2 FQNEAQ (reference sequence). CDR3 size: 14 residues. For the CDR3, the DNA is TGTGCCAGCAGCCCGATGGGACAGCAAACTGAAGCTTTCTTT. It codes for CASSPMGQQTEAFF.

J is TRBJ1-6 and V is TRBV14; D may be TRBD1 (6 bases). The V end was cut by 3 bases, the J end by 4 bases, with 10 bases between. CDR3 length: 15 residues. Germline values: CDR1 SGHDN, CDR2 FVKESK. In nucleotides, the CDR3 is TGTGCCAGCAGCCAGGACACAGGGTATAATTCACCCCTCCACTTT. Translation: CASSQDTGYNSPLHF.

This clonotype was counted a few times. The rearrangement joins TRBV10-3 to TRBJ2-7; 9 nucleotides line up with TRBD1. The CDR3 is 12 residues long. The J segment lost 6 bases and the V segment lost 4 bases, leaving 1 base of the junction unmatched. The V gene's germline CDR1 is ENHRY and CDR2 SYGVKD. CDR3 sequence (DNA): TGTGCCATCAGTGGGGACAGGGCCGAGCAGTACTTC. It yields the protein CAISGDRAEQYF.

This chain uses TRBV6-4 with TRBJ2-5; 9 nucleotides align to TRBD2. Looked up from germline, CDR1 is MRHNA and CDR2 is SNTAGT. The CDR3 is 15 amino acids. V trimming: 5 bases; J trimming: 2 bases; junction bases outside the gene matches: 6. CDR3 coding DNA: TGTGCCAGCAGTCGACTAGCGGAGTCACAAGAGACCCAGTACTTC. It yields the protein CASSRLAESQETQYF.

V is TRBV5-5 and J is TRBJ2-1; 10 bases fit TRBD2. Germline V gives CDR1 SGHKS, CDR2 YYEKEE (reference sequence). The CDR3 contains 18 residues. V was clipped by 0 bases and J by 4 bases; unmatched bases: 10. This CDR3 is CASSLAGGSGGIYNEQFF. The CDR3 DNA reads as TGTGCCAGCAGCTTGGCCGGGGGTAGCGGGGGGATTTACAATGAGCAGTTCTTC.

J is TRBJ1-2 and V is TRBV20-1; D call uncertain. Trimming pared 3 bases from V and 1 base from J, leaving 12 bases between. The CDR3 is made up of 14 amino acids. CDR1 is DFQATT and CDR2 is SNEGSKA in the germline V gene (reference sequence). The CDR3 DNA is TGCAGTGCTAGGAACACGCTCGTTAACTATGGCTACACCTTC. It yields the protein CSARNTLVNYGYTF.

The gene calls are TRBV3-1 and TRBJ2-5; D remains unclear. Trimming took 4 bases from V and 5 from J, leaving 11 bases between them. The CDR3 has 13 amino acids. Per germline, CDR1 LGHDT and CDR2 YNNKEL (reference sequence). CDR3 region: CASSPNWWETQYF. The CDR3, as DNA: TGTGCCAGCAGCCCCAATTGGTGGGAGACCCAGTACTTC.

With respect to this clonotype: This may come from a read error, since a much larger clone is one base off. CDR3 sequence reads: CASTGFDWGRQYF. CDR3 coding DNA: TGTGCCAGCACCGGGTTTGACTGGGGTAGGCAGTACTTC. The V call is TRBV12-3 or TRBV12-4, the J call TRBJ2-7; no definite D call. With 7 bases removed from V and 9 bases from J, the gap between germline ends came to 19 bases. CDR3 length: 13 residues.

This clonotype turned up a few times. The chain employs TRBV20-1 and TRBJ2-1; D tentatively fits TRBD1 or TRBD2 (5 bases each). Per the germline V gene, CDR1 is DFQATT and CDR2 is SNEGSKA (reference sequence). Between the trimmed V and J ends, which lost 3 bases and 0 bases, there was a span of 27 bases. This CDR3 is built from 20 residues. In DNA, the CDR3 is TGCAGTGCTAGGGACCAGAGGGAACGGAGACAGCTTAGCTCCTACAATGAGCAGTTCTTC. Translating it yields CSARDQRERRQLSSYNEQFF.

This chain links TRBV5-1 with TRBJ2-7; D unclear. Germline V gives CDR1 SGHRS, CDR2 YFSETQ. The CDR3 is made up of 15 amino acids. Between the trimmed V and J ends, which lost 0 bases and 0 bases, there was a span of 10 bases. The CDR3 nucleotides read TGCGCCAGCAGCTTGGATGGGCGTAGCTCCTACGAGCAGTACTTC. Protein: CASSLDGRSSYEQYF.

The chain uses TRBV29-1 and TRBJ2-3; D is unresolved. The CDR3 spans 12 residues. Germline CDR1 reads SQVTM; CDR2 reads ANQGSEA. Trimming took 3 bases from V and 2 from J, leaving 6 bases between them. The CDR3 DNA follows: TGCAGCGTTGATTGGGCCACAGATACGCAGTATTTT. Encoded protein: CSVDWATDTQYF.

J is TRBJ2-1 and V is TRBV20-1; 7 nucleotides align to TRBD1. Germline CDR1 and CDR2: DFQATT and SNEGSKA (reference sequence). The junction had 7 bases not matched to a gene; V was cut back by 5 bases and J by 6 bases. The CDR3 consists of 13 residues. CDR3 DNA: TGCAGTGCTGACGACAGGGTTGGCAATGAGCAGTTCTTC. This gives the protein CSADDRVGNEQFF.

The V gene is TRBV28, the J gene TRBJ2-7; 10 nucleotides match TRBD1. J lost 5 bases, V lost 3 bases, and 7 bases had no gene match. Germline CDR1 and CDR2: MDHEN and SYDVKM. This CDR3 is 15 amino acids long. In nucleotides, the CDR3 is TGTGCCAGCAGTTTTGCAGGGACAGGGGTAAACGAGCAGTACTTC. The encoded protein is CASSFAGTGVNEQYF.

This clonotype was seen only a few times. The chain joins TRBV12-3 or TRBV12-4 to TRBJ1-1, with D unresolved. The CDR3 is 11 amino acids. V lost 1 base and J 11 bases, leaving 8 bases between the germline ends. CDR3 sequence reads: CASSLDQAAFF. CDR3 bases: TGTGCCAGCAGTTTAGACCAGGCCGCTTTCTTT.

This chain joins TRBV20-1 and TRBJ2-7; 11 nucleotides align to TRBD1. V was pared by 3 bases and J by 4 bases, with 8 bases of the junction left unmatched. The germline gives CDR1 DFQATT, CDR2 SNEGSKA (reference sequence). The CDR3 spans 15 residues. CDR3 nucleotide sequence: TGCAGTGCTAGTAGTGGGACAGGGGGAGTTTACGAGCAGTACTTC. Amino acids: CSASSGTGGVYEQYF.

This chain uses TRBV7-8 with TRBJ1-5; 9 bases are a match to TRBD1. The length of the CDR3 is 15 residues. Germline V gene data show CDR1 as SGHVS and CDR2 as FQNEAQ. The trim removed 5 bases at V and 4 bases at J, leaving 6 bases unmatched. The CDR3 is CASSLGQGNNQPQHF. CDR3 in DNA: TGTGCCAGCAGCCTTGGACAGGGGAATAATCAGCCCCAGCATTTT.

This clonotype was seen ten or more times. The J gene is TRBJ2-6, the V gene TRBV7-9; D not resolved. Trimming removed 6 bases at V and 0 bases at J, with 3 bases between. The germline gives CDR1 SEHNR, CDR2 FQNEAQ (reference sequence). The CDR3 has 13 amino acids. CDR3 coding DNA: TGTGCCAGCAGTTCCTCTGGGGCCAACGTCCTGACTTTC. Its translation: CASSSSGANVLTF.

This rearrangement joins TRBV20-1 to TRBJ2-3, with D possibly being TRBD2 (5 bases). With 2 bases removed from V and 8 bases from J, the gap between germline ends came to 14 bases. CDR1 and CDR2 from the germline V gene are DFQATT and SNEGSKA (reference sequence). The CDR3 sequence is 13 residues long. CDR3 DNA sequence: TGCAGTGCTAGACCGAGCGGCGTGGGTACGCAGTATTTT. Its translation: CSARPSGVGTQYF.

This chain joins TRBV25-1 and TRBJ2-3; 10 bases map to TRBD2. The J segment lost 0 bases and the V segment lost 8 bases, leaving 8 bases of the junction unmatched. CDR3 length: 16 residues. CDR1 and CDR2 from the germline V gene are MGHDK and SYGVNS. The CDR3 region is CASVKREGISTDTQYF. DNA for the CDR3: TGTGCCAGCGTTAAGCGGGAGGGTATTAGCACAGATACGCAGTATTTT.

This clonotype was observed many times. The gene calls are TRBV7-3 and TRBJ2-1; D not certain. CDR3 length: 12 amino acids. The V gene's germline CDR1 is SGHTA and CDR2 FQGTGA. The germline V and J ends were trimmed by 2 bases and 10 bases, with 9 bases remaining between them. The CDR3 bases are TGTGCCAGCAGCTTATCTTTGGGCGAGCAGTTCTTC. Protein sequence: CASSLSLGEQFF.

This rearrangement joins TRBV3-1 to TRBJ2-4; 9 bases are shared with TRBD1. The J call may be incorrect, as the DNA end agrees better with TRBJ2-7. CDR1 is LGHDT, CDR2 YNNKEL, per germline (reference sequence). This CDR3 is 15 amino acids long. The CDR3 DNA follows: TGTGCCAGCAGGCCTGGGACAGGGTTCGCCTACGAGCAGTACTTC. Residues: CASRPGTGFAYEQYF.

The sample holds a few counts of this clonotype. The gene calls are TRBV6-5 and TRBJ1-2, with D unresolved. CDR1 MNHEY and CDR2 SVGAGI come from the germline V gene. V shed 0 bases and J shed 4 bases, with 9 bases lying between them. This CDR3 contains 14 residues. CDR3 sequence: CASSYSARSYGYTF. CDR3 in DNA: TGTGCCAGCAGTTACTCGGCCAGGTCCTATGGCTACACCTTC.

The gene calls are TRBV6-5 and TRBJ1-4; unclear D gene. Germline lookup yields CDR1 MNHEY and CDR2 SVGAGI. The CDR3 contains 14 residues. Between the trimmed V and J ends, which lost 7 bases and 8 bases, there was a span of 17 bases. CDR3 in amino acids: CASMEGAVGEKLFF. The CDR3 DNA sequence: TGTGCCAGCATGGAGGGAGCGGTCGGAGAAAAACTGTTTTTT.

V is TRBV20-1 and J is TRBJ2-7; D possibly corresponds to TRBD2 (6 bases). The germline gives CDR1 DFQATT, CDR2 SNEGSKA (reference sequence). V lost 2 bases and J 3 bases, leaving 11 bases between the germline ends. The CDR3 has 13 amino acids. The CDR3 DNA reads TGCAGTGCTAGACGGGGACTTCTCTACGAGCAGTACTTC. This gives the protein CSARRGLLYEQYF.

This clonotype showed up just a few times. The chain joins TRBV5-1 to TRBJ1-1; 9 nucleotides line up with TRBD1. CDR1 SGHRS and CDR2 YFSETQ come from the germline V gene. The CDR3 has 15 amino acids. Unmatched junction bases numbered 11, after V lost 5 bases and J lost 6 bases. The CDR3 region has the DNA TGCGCCAGCAGATATACACAGGGGGCCGGAGCTGAAGCTTTCTTT. This encodes CASRYTQGAGAEAFF.

The chain is built from TRBV9 and TRBJ1-1; weak D call: TRBD1 (5 bases). The V gene's germline CDR1 is SGDLS and CDR2 YYNGEE. Between the trimmed V and J ends, which lost 0 bases and 5 bases, there was a span of 14 bases. The CDR3 is 15 amino acids. The CDR3 here is CASSVEAGVGTEAFF. The DNA of the CDR3 is TGTGCCAGCAGCGTAGAGGCGGGGGTGGGGACTGAAGCTTTCTTT. Looking up the rest from reference TRBV9 and TRBJ1-1 gives the full variable domain: DSGVTQTPKHLITATGQRVTLRCSPRSGDLSVYWYQQSLDQGLQFLIQYYNGEERAKGNILERFSAQQFPDLHSELNLSSLELGDSALYFCASSVEAGVGTEAFFGQGTRLTVV.

The V call is TRBV11-2, the J call TRBJ2-7, with 8 bases fitting TRBD1. The CDR3 runs to 14 residues. Germline V gene sequence: CDR1 SGHAT, CDR2 FQNNGV. J lost 6 bases, V lost 3 bases, and 7 bases had no gene match. CDR3 residues: CASSLPSQGGEQYF. Here the CDR3 DNA reads TGTGCCAGCAGCTTGCCCTCACAGGGGGGCGAGCAGTACTTC.

A remark on this clonotype: This may be a read error: a much more frequent sequence differs by one nucleotide. V usage is TRBV10-3 and J usage is TRBJ2-7; D gene uncertain. TRBJ2-5 explains the end of the DNA better; the J call may be wrong. Germline V gene data show CDR1 as ENHRY and CDR2 as SYGVKD. The CDR3 runs to 13 residues. DNA of the CDR3: TGTGCCATCAGTAAGTCCCCATCCGAGACCCAGTACTTC. The encoded protein is CAISKSPSETQYF.

The chain links TRBV12-3 or TRBV12-4 to TRBJ2-1; either TRBD1 or TRBD2 may fit D (5 bases each). The length of the CDR3 is 15 residues. V dropped 5 bases and J dropped 4 bases, with 15 bases sitting between them. In DNA form, the CDR3 reads TGTGCCAGCAGTCCCCGGGACGGACCTTACAATGAGCAGTTCTTC. It is translated as CASSPRDGPYNEQFF.